The sequence of this T cell receptor beta chain was determined in a study of control samples from healthy donors and cancer patients. CDR3 length: 10 amino acids. The germline V gene encodes CDR1 SEHNR and CDR2 FQNEAQ (reference sequence). With 2 bases removed from V and 8 bases from J, the gap between germline ends came to 1 base. Sequencing used immunoSEQ multiplex PCR; TCRdb keeps in-frame clones, though not all of them. The table lists tens of thousands of clones, roughly 94% of them singletons. This clone appeared a single time. What was sequenced was blood. The chain links TRBV7-9 to TRBJ2-1; no clear D gene. This sequence was found in a young man in good health. CDR3 coding DNA: TGTGCCAGCAGCTTATATGAGCAGTTCTTC. Protein product: CASSLYEQFF.